The rows below give T cell receptor beta chains drawn from one sample of a study of Graves' ophthalmopathy and Graves' hyperthyroidism. TCRdb reanalysed the multiplex PCR reads using MiXCR and keeps one entry per CDR3 protein. The table lists approximately 640,000 distinct CDR3 sequences, about 40% of them singletons. Sequenced input: peripheral blood. The receptors here all came from an adult man with Graves' ophthalmopathy. Both conserved end residues are part of each CDR3. Fields, in order: J gene, V gene, CDR3 length, clone size, D gene, CDR3 protein, CDR3 DNA. The D gene is left open where the match is weak. Some rows have no size entry. The others give once, few or many, or a class for an expanded clone.

J: TRBJ2-5; V: TRBV7-8; length: 13; size: -; D: TRBD2; CDR3: CASSRKLAGTQYF; DNA: TGCGCCAGCAGCCGGAAACTAGCGGGGACCCAGTACTTC
J: TRBJ1-6; V: TRBV2; length: 14; size: -; D: -; CDR3: CASSAGAEDSPLHF; DNA: TGTGCCAGCAGTGCCGGGGCGGAGGATTCACCCCTCCACTTT
J: TRBJ2-7; V: TRBV25-1; length: 15; size: once; D: TRBD1; CDR3: CASSVGSGGEMEEYF; DNA: TGTGCCAGCAGTGTCGGGTCAGGGGGAGAAATGGAGGAGTACTTC
J: TRBJ1-5; V: TRBV10-3; length: 16; size: once; D: TRBD1; CDR3: CASTTGQGLSNQPQHF; DNA: TGTGCCAGCACTACGGGACAGGGTCTCAGCAATCAGCCCCAGCATTTT
J: TRBJ1-1; V: TRBV20-1; length: 12; size: many; D: TRBD1; CDR3: CSAATGDTEAFF; DNA: TGCAGTGCTGCTACAGGGGACACTGAAGCTTTCTTT
J: TRBJ1-1; V: TRBV10-3; length: 13; size: -; D: -; CDR3: CAISYSGSTEAFF; DNA: TGTGCCATCAGTTATTCAGGGAGCACTGAAGCTTTCTTT
J: TRBJ1-2; V: TRBV7-2; length: 15; size: -; D: TRBD1; CDR3: CASSFESTGGYGYTF; DNA: TGTGCCAGCAGCTTCGAAAGTACAGGGGGCTATGGCTACACCTTC
J: TRBJ2-7; V: TRBV7-9; length: 14; size: -; D: -; CDR3: CASSRGGEVYEQYF; DNA: TGTGCCAGCAGCAGAGGGGGAGAGGTCTACGAGCAGTACTTC
J: TRBJ1-5; V: TRBV12-3/TRBV12-4; length: 14; size: -; D: -; CDR3: CASSDIRTDQPQHF; DNA: TGTGCCAGCAGCGATATTCGGACCGATCAGCCCCAGCATTTT
J: TRBJ1-1; V: TRBV9; length: 15; size: many; D: -; CDR3: CASSVSRESNTEAFF; DNA: TGTGCCAGCAGCGTTTCCAGGGAGTCGAACACTGAAGCTTTCTTT